Sequencing of this T cell receptor (beta chain) was carried out in a study of shared clonotypes between healthy human individuals. On the study more broadly: The people who gave samples were a couple of women and three men aged 18 to 49. Broader study findings: The generation probabilities recorded for non-shared clonotypes fell below those of clonotypes shared by all four donors.

Terminally differentiated effector memory CD45RA+ cells were excluded by CCR7 positive selection of CD45RO-negative cells. Donors were healthy HIV-negative adults without recent acute infections or vaccinations. Donors comprised only Caucasian adults living in Nashville, Tennessee. About this clone itself: What it recognizes is unknown.

The assay was immunoSEQ multiplex PCR, and TCRdb's table has in-frame clones only and misses some. Seen here are hundreds of thousands of clones, about 95% observed once, and the top ten hold about 0.11%. Per germline, CDR1 LNHDA and CDR2 SQIVND (reference sequence). The CDR3 is 15 residues long. Sequencing was carried out using naive CD8+ T cells sorted from blood. This chain links TRBV19 with TRBJ2-5, with D tentatively TRBD2 (5 bases). The J call may be wrong; the DNA end is better matched by TRBJ2-7. The receptor was derived from a woman aged 25 to 39 in good health. CDR3 sequence (DNA): TGTGCCAGTAGTGCCCTCTGGGAGAGCTCCTACGAGCAGTACTTC. It yields the protein CASSALWESSYEQYF.